A single sample is the source of the 21 T cell receptor beta chains below, sequenced in a study of shared clonotypes between healthy human individuals. Only in-frame clones appear in the TCRdb table, and some are missing; sequencing was by immunoSEQ multiplex PCR. The sample lists over a million clones; approximately 80% were seen once. The sequenced material came from memory CD4+ T cells from PBMCs. Subset here: CD45RA-negative fraction. The receptors originated from a man younger than 35 in good health. Some clones in this sample may be carry-over from other donors' samples.

Notes on this clone: This sequence may be a read error, since a much larger clone differs from it by one base. Other nucleotide sequences in the sample specify the same CDR3. The chain uses TRBV7-2 and TRBJ1-1; possibly TRBD1 for D (6 bases). CDR3 length: 13 amino acids. Germline CDR1 and CDR2: SGHTA and FQGNSA. V was clipped by 1 base and J by 6 bases, with 9 bases between them. The CDR3 DNA sequence: TGTGCCAGCAGCTTAGAGGGGGGAGCTGAAGCTTTCTTT. This encodes CASSLEGGAEAFF.

This clone was counted ten times or more. This chain links TRBV11-2 with TRBJ1-5, with D uncertain. The germline V and J ends were trimmed by 1 base and 2 bases, with 9 bases remaining between them. Germline V gene lookup returns CDR1 SGHAT and CDR2 FQNNGV. This CDR3 spans 15 amino acids. CDR3 sequence reads: CASSLGVQGNQPQHF. The CDR3 DNA follows: TGTGCCAGCAGCTTAGGAGTGCAGGGCAATCAGCCCCAGCATTTT.

The chain links TRBV19 to TRBJ1-4; D not resolved. There are 14 residues in the CDR3. V was pared by 5 bases and J by 0 bases, with 7 bases between. Germline-derived CDR1 and CDR2 are LNHDA and SQIVND (reference sequence). CDR3 residues: CASSARPTNEKLFF. The CDR3 DNA is TGTGCCAGTAGTGCCAGACCAACTAATGAAAAACTGTTTTTT. Full variable domain (missing parts from reference TRBV19 and TRBJ1-4): DGGITQSPKYLFRKEGQNVTLSCEQNLNHDAMYWYRQDPGQGLRLIYYSQIVNDFQKGDIAEGYSVSREKKESFPLTVTSAQKNPTAFYLCASSARPTNEKLFFGSGTQLSVL.

Here the CDR3 DNA reads TGTGCCAGCAGCTTACAACGGTTGAACTATGGCTACACCTTC. Its translation is CASSLQRLNYGYTF. The chain employs TRBV5-6 and TRBJ1-2; D is unresolved. V shed 2 bases and J shed 2 bases, with 10 bases lying between them. CDR1 SGHDT and CDR2 YYEEEE come from the germline V gene. This CDR3 spans 14 amino acids.

This clone was detected a few times. The chain combines TRBV19 with TRBJ1-2, with TRBD1 matching over 7 bases. The V gene's germline CDR1 is LNHDA and CDR2 SQIVND (reference sequence). This CDR3 is 14 amino acids long. The J segment lost 4 bases and the V segment lost 7 bases, leaving 9 bases of the junction unmatched. The DNA of the CDR3 is TGTGCCAGTATGGTGAGACAGGGCGGCTATGGCTACACCTTC. Its translation: CASMVRQGGYGYTF.

This clone was seen only a few times. V gene TRBV19 combines with J gene TRBJ1-1; maybe TRBD1 (6 bases). V was pared by 4 bases and J by 6 bases, with 12 bases between. This CDR3 contains 13 residues. The germline V gene encodes CDR1 LNHDA and CDR2 SQIVND (reference sequence). CDR3 in DNA: TGTGCCAGTAGTAACAGGGAAGTTTCTGAAGCTTTCTTT. Translating it yields CASSNREVSEAFF.

This chain joins TRBV19 and TRBJ2-5; no firm D call. Trimming left V 3 bases short and J 5 bases short, with 16 bases between. The CDR3 is 15 residues long. CDR1 and CDR2 (germline): LNHDA, SQIVND (reference sequence). The DNA of the CDR3 is TGTGCCAGTAGTATCCGAACTAACTTAGGGGAGACCCAGTACTTC. Residues: CASSIRTNLGETQYF.

This clone has at least ten counts. This chain links TRBV2 with TRBJ2-5; 8 bases align to TRBD1. Trimming cost V 5 bases and J 4 bases; bases outside gene matches: 6. This CDR3 comprises 14 residues. Germline-derived CDR1 and CDR2 are SNHLY and FYNNEI. The DNA of the CDR3 is TGTGCCAGCAGTACCCAGGGGGCTGGAGAGACCCAGTACTTC. It is translated as CASSTQGAGETQYF.

The CDR3 spells CASSMSSRWFGYTF. The DNA of the CDR3 is TGTGCCAGTAGTATGAGCTCGAGATGGTTCGGCTACACCTTC. The V call is TRBV19, the J call TRBJ1-2; D remains ambiguous. The CDR3 loop spans 14 amino acids. The V and J ends lost 3 bases and 8 bases respectively, with 16 bases between them. In germline, CDR1 is LNHDA, CDR2 SQIVND (reference sequence).

This clone turned up a few times. V and J are TRBV29-1 and TRBJ1-1, with D possibly matching TRBD1 (5 bases). Trimming stripped 4 bases from V and 1 base from J, with 10 bases between. CDR3 length equals 13 residues. CDR1 SQVTM and CDR2 ANQGSEA come from the germline V gene. As DNA, the CDR3 is TGCAGCGTTGGGGTACAGGAGAACACTGAAGCTTTCTTT. Its protein product is CSVGVQENTEAFF.

J is TRBJ2-5 and V is TRBV11-2, with 9 bases that match TRBD2. CDR3 length: 16 residues. The V segment lost 8 bases and the J segment 5 bases; nucleotides outside the gene matches: 15. Germline V gene sequence: CDR1 SGHAT, CDR2 FQNNGV. The CDR3 region is CASGDLGLAGRETQYF. Written as DNA, the CDR3 is TGTGCCAGCGGGGATTTGGGACTAGCCGGGAGGGAGACCCAGTACTTC.

The V call is TRBV10-3, the J call TRBJ2-3; TRBD1 agrees at 11 bases. The CDR3 has 15 residues. In germline, CDR1 is ENHRY, CDR2 SYGVKD. V gave up 7 bases and J gave up 4 bases; unmatched junction bases: 7. CDR3 DNA: TGTGCCATCACTCCGGGACAGGGGGTTTCAGATACGCAGTATTTT. As protein: CAITPGQGVSDTQYF.

This clone was picked up many times. V gene TRBV29-1 combines with J gene TRBJ1-3; D is possibly TRBD1 (6 bases). CDR1 SQVTM and CDR2 ANQGSEA come from the germline V gene. Trimming removed 7 bases from V and 3 bases from J, with 10 bases in between. This CDR3 has 12 amino acids. The CDR3 spells CSAGARGNTIYF. The CDR3 DNA is TGCAGCGCGGGGGCGCGTGGAAACACCATATATTTT.

This rearrangement joins TRBV4-3 to TRBJ2-3; no definite D call. CDR1 LGHNA and CDR2 YSLEER come from the germline V gene. This CDR3 is 13 amino acids long. V was clipped by 0 bases and J by 3 bases, with 4 bases between them. The CDR3 spells CASSQELTDTQYF. The DNA of the CDR3 is TGCGCCAGCAGCCAAGAGTTGACAGATACGCAGTATTTT.

This clone was detected only a few times. This sequence joins TRBV23-1 and TRBJ2-5; TRBD1 agrees at 8 bases. TRBV23-1 is reported as an ORF; its role is uncertain. The CDR3 consists of 14 residues. The J segment lost 5 bases and the V segment lost 3 bases, leaving 5 bases of the junction unmatched. In DNA form, the CDR3 reads TGCGCCAGCAGTCACCCAAGACAGGGGGAGACCCAGTACTTC. It is translated as CASSHPRQGETQYF.

The CDR3 DNA follows: TGCGCCAGCAGCCCCCTGGCGGGGGAAGGGACCCAGTACTTC. Amino acids: CASSPLAGEGTQYF. V usage is TRBV5-1 and J usage is TRBJ2-5; 7 bases are shared with TRBD2. The ends lost 4 bases at V and 7 bases at J; junction bases unmatched: 10. CDR1 is SGHRS and CDR2 is YFSETQ in the germline V gene. The CDR3 runs 14 residues.

The V and J genes are TRBV2 and TRBJ1-3, with D unresolved. Germline V CDR1 and CDR2: SNHLY, FYNNEI. V lost 6 bases and J 4 bases, leaving 16 bases between the germline ends. The CDR3 is 15 amino acids. As DNA, the CDR3 is TGTGCCAGCAGCGGGTCACATGTCGGAGGAAACACCATATATTTT. Translated: CASSGSHVGGNTIYF.

The chain joins TRBV6-4 to TRBJ1-4; D is uncertain. Germline V gene sequence: CDR1 MRHNA, CDR2 SNTAGT. Trimming took 2 bases from V and 8 from J, leaving 15 bases between them. The CDR3 contains 15 residues. The CDR3 nucleotides are TGTGCCAGCAGTGACAGGTGGGCCTCTTGGGAAAAACTGTTTTTT. As protein: CASSDRWASWEKLFF.

This chain uses TRBV21-1 with TRBJ2-5; the D call TRBD1 from the table was never checked on the DNA. TRBV21-1 is a pseudogene locus. The CDR3 has 17 amino acids. The CDR3 DNA reads as TGTGCCAGAGGATGTACCCGACAGGTCTGGGAACAAGAGACCCAGTACTTC. Translation: CARGCTRQVWEQETQYF.

The rearrangement links TRBV2 to TRBJ2-7; no reliable D call. CDR3 length: 15 residues. The V gene's germline CDR1 is SNHLY and CDR2 FYNNEI. V was cut by 7 bases and J by 4 bases, with 20 bases left in between. CDR3 coding DNA: TGTGCCAGCACCCAAGGTGCGGCACAGAATTACGAGCAGTACTTC. Its protein product is CASTQGAAQNYEQYF.

J is TRBJ2-1 and V is TRBV19, with 7 bases fitting TRBD1. Germline V CDR1 and CDR2: LNHDA, SQIVND (reference sequence). The CDR3 runs to 16 residues. The junction had 10 bases not matched to a gene; V was cut back by 4 bases and J by 4 bases. The CDR3 DNA sequence: TGTGCCAGTAGTAAGACACCGGGACAGCCTTACAATGAGCAGTTCTTC. Translating it yields CASSKTPGQPYNEQFF.